The 29 T cell receptor beta chains in this list originate from one sample, sequenced in a study of vaccination and CD4 T cells after COVID-19. Antigens for these TCRs are unknown. Cultured CD4+ T cells had their DNA profiled by the Oncomine TCR Beta short-read assay. TCRdb used MiXCR to reprocess the PCR reads, holding one entry per CDR3 protein. The sample has 7,000 to 8,000 distinct CDR3 sequences, 35% to 50% seen once. Treatment described: roughly ten-day PBMC culture with coronavirus spike peptide pools or control peptides (ViraFEST assay). The unexposed donor provided CD4+ T cells, which were taken before the COVID-19 pandemic (2011-2018). Input material: CD4+ T cells from blood, cultured in vitro. The source is a human donor in good health.

The chain employs TRBV19 and TRBJ1-5; TRBD1 might be the D (5 bases). Looked up from germline, CDR1 is LNHDA and CDR2 is SQIVND (reference sequence). V lost 2 bases, J lost 2 bases, and 19 bases lay in between. The CDR3 sequence is 18 residues long. CDR3 region: CASSIPLGAPRGNQPQHF. The CDR3 region has the DNA TGTGCCAGTAGTATACCCCTTGGGGCCCCCCGGGGCAATCAGCCCCAGCATTTT. The whole variable domain, filled in from reference TRBV19 and TRBJ1-5, reads DGGITQSPKYLFRKEGQNVTLSCEQNLNHDAMYWYRQDPGQGLRLIYYSQIVNDFQKGDIAEGYSVSREKKESFPLTVTSAQKNPTAFYLCASSIPLGAPRGNQPQHFGDGTRLSIL.

This chain joins TRBV28 and TRBJ2-5; D might be TRBD1 or TRBD2, each matching 6 bases. The V end lost 6 bases, the J end lost 5 bases, and 16 bases lay between the germline ends. CDR1 is MDHEN and CDR2 is SYDVKM in the germline V gene. This CDR3 spans 14 amino acids. The CDR3: CASREGGVGETQYF. The CDR3 nucleotides read TGTGCCAGCAGAGAGGGGGGCGTGGGGGAGACCCAGTACTTC.

The rearrangement links TRBV6-5 to TRBJ2-5; TRBD1 aligns across 7 bases. The V segment lost 4 bases and the J segment 3 bases; nucleotides outside the gene matches: 8. Germline V gives CDR1 MNHEY, CDR2 SVGAGI. CDR3 size: 15 residues. CDR3 protein: CASSFSRGTKETQYF. As DNA, the CDR3 is TGTGCCAGCAGTTTTAGCAGGGGGACGAAAGAGACCCAGTACTTC.

This chain uses TRBV20-1 with TRBJ1-6; D is possibly TRBD1 (6 bases). Deletions cut 6 bases from V and 7 bases from J, with 19 bases between. Germline CDR1 is DFQATT and CDR2 is SNEGSKA (reference sequence). The CDR3 extends over 15 amino acids. The CDR3 reads CSASIRGAGNSPLHF. CDR3 DNA sequence: TGCAGTGCCTCAATTCGGGGGGCCGGCAATTCACCCCTCCACTTT.

This clonotype has a single count. J is TRBJ1-2 and V is TRBV30; a weak D match, TRBD1 (5 bases). The V gene lost 3 bases and the J gene lost 4 bases, with 18 bases spanning the gap. The CDR3 has 15 residues. CDR1 and CDR2 from the germline V gene are GTSNPN and SVGIG (reference sequence). The chain's CDR3 is CAWSGHPGPGYGYTF. The DNA of the CDR3 is TGTGCCTGGAGCGGTCACCCGGGGCCTGGCTATGGCTACACCTTC.

The chain carries TRBV5-1 and TRBJ1-2, with D perhaps TRBD1 (5 bases). The CDR3 contains 17 residues. The germline CDR1 and CDR2 sequences are SGHRS and YFSETQ. Trimming removed 0 bases at V and 8 bases at J, with 23 bases between. The CDR3 DNA is TGCGCCAGCAGCTTGGACGGCCTTAACCTTGGGGGGAAAGGCTACACCTTC. Translating it yields CASSLDGLNLGGKGYTF.

The rearrangement uses TRBV5-1 and TRBJ1-1; D possibly corresponds to TRBD1 (5 bases). V lost 3 bases, J lost 2 bases, and 11 bases lay in between. The CDR3 covers 14 residues. CDR1 and CDR2 from the germline V gene are SGHRS and YFSETQ. The CDR3 sequence is CASSSGLGNTEAFF. CDR3 coding DNA: TGCGCCAGCAGCTCGGGACTGGGTAACACTGAAGCTTTCTTT.

The gene calls are TRBV7-9 and TRBJ1-1; 7 nucleotides agree with TRBD1. Looked up from germline, CDR1 is SEHNR and CDR2 is FQNEAQ (reference sequence). The CDR3 contains 15 residues. Germline trimming cut 6 bases from V and 4 bases from J; bases unmatched to any gene: 11. CDR3 DNA sequence: TGTGCCAGCAGGGCCAAGGACAGGCTAGGCACTGAAGCTTTCTTT. This gives the protein CASRAKDRLGTEAFF.

The chain links TRBV7-8 to TRBJ1-1, with D perhaps TRBD1 (5 bases). Trimming removed 1 base at V and 0 bases at J, with 9 bases between. Germline lookup yields CDR1 SGHVS and CDR2 FQNEAQ. CDR3 length: 15 amino acids. CDR3 nucleotide sequence: TGTGCCAGCAGCTTAGTGTGGGGCATGAACACTGAAGCTTTCTTT. This translates into CASSLVWGMNTEAFF.

This rearrangement joins TRBV11-3 to TRBJ2-7, with D tentatively TRBD1 (5 bases). The CDR3 totals 15 residues. Trimming took 1 base from V and 4 from J, leaving 14 bases between them. CDR1 is SGHNT, CDR2 YENEEA, per germline. Written as DNA, the CDR3 is TGTGCCAGCAGCTTAGCCACAGGCACCCCTTACGAGCAGTACTTC. Translating gives CASSLATGTPYEQYF.

This chain uses TRBV19 with TRBJ2-7, with D possibly called TRBD1 or TRBD2 (5 bases each). The CDR3 is made up of 14 amino acids. Germline lookup yields CDR1 LNHDA and CDR2 SQIVND (reference sequence). V dropped 9 bases and J dropped 0 bases, with 15 bases sitting between them. CDR3 amino acids: CASTPFGGSYEQYF. The CDR3 DNA reads TGTGCCAGCACCCCCTTTGGGGGCTCCTACGAGCAGTACTTC. The whole variable domain, filled in from reference TRBV19 and TRBJ2-7, reads DGGITQSPKYLFRKEGQNVTLSCEQNLNHDAMYWYRQDPGQGLRLIYYSQIVNDFQKGDIAEGYSVSREKKESFPLTVTSAQKNPTAFYLCASTPFGGSYEQYFGPGTRLTVT.

V usage is TRBV5-6 and J usage is TRBJ2-7, with a possible D match to TRBD1 (5 bases). The CDR3 consists of 16 residues. The V end lost 2 bases, the J end lost 2 bases, and 17 bases lay between the germline ends. CDR1 is SGHDT and CDR2 is YYEEEE in the germline V gene. In DNA, the CDR3 is TGTGCCAGCAGCTTACATCCGGGTCAGACAGCCTACGAGCAGTACTTC. It codes for CASSLHPGQTAYEQYF.

The rearrangement joins TRBV6-1 to TRBJ1-2, with 9 nucleotides matching TRBD1. CDR3 length: 14 amino acids. Germline CDR1 MNHNS, CDR2 SASEGT. Trimming at V came to 4 bases and at J to 8 bases, leaving 8 bases not matched to a gene. The CDR3 loop is CASSGPGTGPGYTF. As DNA, the CDR3 is TGTGCCAGCAGTGGGCCCGGGACAGGGCCCGGCTACACCTTC.

V usage is TRBV4-1 and J usage is TRBJ1-1, with D tentatively TRBD1 (5 bases). This CDR3 spans 17 amino acids. Germline-derived CDR1 and CDR2 are MGHRA and YSYEKL. V was shortened by 1 base and J by 3 bases, with 18 bases between the two germline ends. In DNA, the CDR3 is TGCGCCAGCAGCCAAGTCGCCCGCCGGCGGGGCGACACTGAAGCTTTCTTT. This translates into CASSQVARRRGDTEAFF.

This clonotype came up a few times. V and J are TRBV6-1 and TRBJ2-1; TRBD2 might be the D (5 bases). The germline CDR1 and CDR2 sequences are MNHNS and SASEGT. The CDR3 has 16 amino acids. Trimming left V 6 bases short and J 0 bases short, with 15 bases between. CDR3 sequence (DNA): TGTGCCAGCAGAGATTGGAGGTCGAGCTCCTACAATGAGCAGTTCTTC. This gives the protein CASRDWRSSSYNEQFF.

This rearrangement joins TRBV7-8 to TRBJ1-5, with unresolved D. CDR3 length: 14 amino acids. Germline CDR1 SGHVS, CDR2 FQNEAQ. V gave up 0 bases and J gave up 7 bases, with 10 bases separating them. CDR3 region: CASSLAGGSQPQHF. The CDR3 nucleotides read TGTGCCAGCAGCTTAGCAGGAGGGTCCCAGCCCCAGCATTTT. The full variable domain, completed using reference TRBV7-8 and TRBJ1-5, is GAGVSQSPRYKVAKRGQDVALRCDPISGHVSLFWYQQALGQGPEFLTYFQNEAQLDKSGLPSDRFFAERPEGSVSTLKIQRTQQEDSAVYLCASSLAGGSQPQHFGDGTRLSIL.

This clonotype was recorded a few times. The chain uses TRBV6-1 and TRBJ2-5; D remains ambiguous. In germline, CDR1 is MNHNS, CDR2 SASEGT. V was trimmed by 6 bases and J by 5 bases, leaving 16 bases between them. The CDR3 runs 14 residues. The CDR3 DNA reads as TGTGCCAGCAGCTCCCCTCGAGTGCGCGAGACCCAGTACTTC. Translating gives CASSSPRVRETQYF.

The gene calls are TRBV30 and TRBJ2-2; D might be TRBD1 (7 bases). Between the trimmed V and J ends, which lost 6 bases and 5 bases, there was a span of 19 bases. The CDR3 is 15 amino acids. Germline CDR1 GTSNPN, CDR2 SVGIG (reference sequence). CDR3: CACHAGGRWTGELFF. The CDR3 region has the DNA TGTGCCTGTCACGCAGGGGGGCGTTGGACCGGGGAGCTGTTTTTT.

This clonotype has just a few counts. V and J are TRBV2 and TRBJ2-1; 9 positions match TRBD2. Trimming took 1 base from V and 4 from J; bases not matched to a gene: 2. The CDR3 extends over 15 amino acids. Per germline, CDR1 SNHLY and CDR2 FYNNEI. The CDR3 coding sequence is TGTGCCAGCAGTGAAGTAAGCGGGGGGTACAATGAGCAGTTCTTC. Translated: CASSEVSGGYNEQFF.

This clonotype appeared a single time. The chain uses TRBV5-1 and TRBJ1-2; D perhaps matches TRBD1 (5 bases). Trimming took off 4 bases at V and 8 bases at J, with 15 bases between the two ends. The CDR3 covers 13 residues. Germline CDR1 is SGHRS and CDR2 is YFSETQ. The CDR3 protein is CASSLQGLRGYTF. The CDR3, as DNA: TGCGCCAGCAGCCTCCAGGGTTTAAGGGGCTACACCTTC.

V and J are TRBV6-2 or TRBV6-3 and TRBJ2-1; TRBD2 matches at 7 bases. Per the germline V gene, CDR1 is MNHEY and CDR2 is SVGEGT. The V segment lost 4 bases and the J segment 6 bases; nucleotides outside the gene matches: 6. The CDR3 sequence is 14 residues long. As DNA, the CDR3 is TGTGCCAGCAGTTTTCAGCGGGACGGCAATGAGCAGTTCTTC. Translation: CASSFQRDGNEQFF.

This chain connects TRBV7-2 to TRBJ2-7; no clear D. Per germline, CDR1 SGHTA and CDR2 FQGNSA. V lost 5 bases, J lost 0 bases, and 11 bases lay in between. The CDR3 spans 14 residues. The DNA for the CDR3 is TGTGCCAGCAGCCGTGACGGCCTCTCCTACGAGCAGTACTTC. It encodes CASSRDGLSYEQYF.

The J gene is TRBJ1-5, the V gene TRBV19; weak D call: TRBD1 (5 bases). The CDR3 is 14 amino acids. Germline loops: CDR1 LNHDA, CDR2 SQIVND (reference sequence). Trimming removed 4 bases at V and 9 bases at J, with 16 bases between. CDR3 in amino acids: CASSTDGGGSPQHF. The CDR3 DNA reads TGTGCCAGTAGTACGGACGGGGGGGGGTCGCCCCAGCATTTT.

This clonotype has more than one count but fewer than ten. This sequence joins TRBV19 and TRBJ1-1; D remains unclear. The V gene's germline CDR1 is LNHDA and CDR2 SQIVND (reference sequence). The CDR3 sequence is 15 residues long. Trimming removed 7 bases from V and 4 bases from J, with 19 bases in between. The CDR3 nucleotides are TGTGCCAGTACCAAAGGAGGCGGGGTAGGCACTGAAGCTTTCTTT. It translates to CASTKGGGVGTEAFF.

V is TRBV5-5 and J is TRBJ2-1, with unresolved D. The CDR3 covers 14 residues. V was pared by 4 bases and J by 1 base, with 9 bases between. The germline V gene encodes CDR1 SGHKS and CDR2 YYEKEE (reference sequence). The CDR3 DNA follows: TGTGCCAGCAGCCCCCGACTGTCCTACAATGAGCAGTTCTTC. It yields the protein CASSPRLSYNEQFF. The variable domain in full, completed from reference TRBV5-5 and TRBJ2-1, reads DAGVTQSPTHLIKTRGQQVTLRCSPISGHKSVSWYQQVLGQGPQFIFQYYEKEERGRGNFPDRFSARQFPNYSSELNVNALLLGDSALYLCASSPRLSYNEQFFGPGTRLTVL.

This clonotype has a handful of counts. The chain couples TRBV29-1 to TRBJ1-3, with 7 bases that match TRBD1. The CDR3 has 16 amino acids. Germline assignment: CDR1 SQVTM and CDR2 ANQGSEA. Trimming took 7 bases from V and 2 from J; bases not matched to a gene: 14. The CDR3 DNA is TGCAGCGCCACCTACTTATCCGGGACAGCTGGAAACACCATATATTTT. It specifies CSATYLSGTAGNTIYF.

The chain uses TRBV6-1 and TRBJ1-1; D not resolved. The CDR3 length is 14 residues. V lost 7 bases and J 4 bases, leaving 16 bases between the germline ends. Germline loops: CDR1 MNHNS, CDR2 SASEGT. DNA for the CDR3: TGTGCCAGCAACAAAGATAGCAGCGTCACTGAAGCTTTCTTT. It codes for CASNKDSSVTEAFF.

This clonotype was counted a few times. V gene TRBV19 combines with J gene TRBJ1-6, with D possibly TRBD1 on 5 matching bases. CDR1 and CDR2 from the germline V gene are LNHDA and SQIVND (reference sequence). V was trimmed by 8 bases and J by 5 bases, leaving 13 bases between them. The CDR3 is 14 residues long. This CDR3 reads CASWDRHDNSPLHF. CDR3 nucleotide sequence: TGTGCCAGTTGGGACCGACATGATAATTCACCCCTCCACTTT.

This chain joins TRBV11-3 and TRBJ2-3; 7 bases fit TRBD2. CDR1 SGHNT and CDR2 YENEEA come from the germline V gene. This CDR3 has 14 residues. With V trimmed by 0 bases and J by 11 bases, 8 bases remained unmatched. DNA of the CDR3: TGTGCCAGCAGCTTAGATCGCGCGTCGGGGGGGCAGTATTTT. Protein product: CASSLDRASGGQYF.